The 21 T cell receptor beta chains below were found in one sample sequenced in a study of shared clonotypes between healthy human individuals. The naive CD8 subset, CD45RO-negative cells positively selected for CCR7, excluded terminally differentiated effector memory CD45RA+ cells. Sequencing used immunoSEQ multiplex PCR; TCRdb keeps in-frame clones, though not all of them. The sample lists roughly 600,000 clones; 95% to 98% were seen once. The sequencing input was naive CD8+ T cells sorted from blood. The receptors come from a man younger than 40 in good health.

The chain recombines TRBV5-1 with TRBJ1-1; D not certain. The CDR3 is 15 amino acids. Per the germline V gene, CDR1 is SGHRS and CDR2 is YFSETQ. V was shortened by 4 bases and J by 1 base, with 14 bases between the two germline ends. DNA of the CDR3: TGCGCCAGCAGCGTGGAGGGTTTAGGGAACACTGAAGCTTTCTTT. Its protein is CASSVEGLGNTEAFF.

The V call is TRBV7-2, the J call TRBJ2-2; weak D call: TRBD1 (6 bases). This CDR3 contains 16 residues. Germline CDR1 SGHTA, CDR2 FQGNSA. Trimming pared 2 bases from V and 1 base from J, leaving 11 bases between. The chain's CDR3 is CASSLYKGQNTGELFF. In DNA, the CDR3 is TGTGCCAGCAGCTTATATAAGGGACAGAACACCGGGGAGCTGTTTTTT.

The rearrangement joins TRBV10-3 to TRBJ2-2, with D possibly TRBD1 on 6 matching bases. The CDR3 runs 15 residues. The V gene's germline CDR1 is ENHRY and CDR2 SYGVKD. The ends were cut back, 10 bases at V and 0 bases at J, with 15 bases in the middle. CDR3 DNA sequence: TGTGCCACAAGAGAACAGGGTTCGAACACCGGGGAGCTGTTTTTT. As protein: CATREQGSNTGELFF.

The chain has TRBV11-2 and TRBJ1-2; weak D call: TRBD1 (5 bases). CDR1 is SGHAT and CDR2 is FQNNGV in the germline V gene. This CDR3 contains 14 residues. Deletions cut 0 bases from V and 4 bases from J, with 9 bases between. CDR3 nucleotides: TGTGCCAGCAGCTTAGAAGGGCAGGGCTATGGCTACACCTTC. Its translation is CASSLEGQGYGYTF.

The V and J genes are TRBV29-1 and TRBJ2-3, with 7 bases lining up with TRBD1. Germline CDR1 is SQVTM and CDR2 is ANQGSEA. The V and J ends lost 7 bases and 5 bases, in that order; junction bases with no gene match: 3. The CDR3 is 11 residues long. The CDR3 sequence: CSGRGLDTQYF. The CDR3 bases are TGCAGCGGTAGGGGGCTAGATACGCAGTATTTT.

This clone was detected only once. The rearrangement uses TRBV18 and TRBJ2-3; 9 bases agree with TRBD1. The CDR3 runs 16 residues. V lost 2 bases, J lost 3 bases, and 6 bases stayed unmatched. Germline assignment: CDR1 KGHSH and CDR2 LQKENI. The CDR3 coding sequence is TGTGCCAGCTCACCAGAGACAGGGGGACTAACAGATACGCAGTATTTT. Amino acids: CASSPETGGLTDTQYF.

The chain joins TRBV9 to TRBJ2-7, with TRBD1 matching 9 bases. The V segment lost 0 bases and the J segment 3 bases; nucleotides outside the gene matches: 1. Germline V gene data show CDR1 as SGDLS and CDR2 as YYNGEE. The CDR3 spans 14 residues. This CDR3 reads CASSVEDRGYEQYF. The CDR3 DNA follows: TGTGCCAGCAGCGTAGAGGACAGGGGCTACGAGCAGTACTTC.

CDR3 sequence (DNA): TGCGCCAGCAGCTGGGGGACTAGCGGATCAGATACGCAGTATTTT. Its protein product is CASSWGTSGSDTQYF. The V and J genes are TRBV5-1 and TRBJ2-3; 11 bases fit TRBD2. The CDR3 is 15 residues long. Germline trimming cut 3 bases from V and 4 bases from J; bases unmatched to any gene: 4. Germline loops: CDR1 SGHRS, CDR2 YFSETQ.

The sample holds one count of this clone. The chain carries TRBV18 and TRBJ2-3, with 7 bases fitting TRBD1. The CDR3 totals 17 residues. V trimming: 8 bases; J trimming: 1 base; junction bases outside the gene matches: 15. Germline V gene sequence: CDR1 KGHSH, CDR2 LQKENI. For the CDR3, the DNA is TGTGCCAGCGCCAGACAGGGTAGGCCTGATCGCACAGATACGCAGTATTTT. This translates into CASARQGRPDRTDTQYF.

A note on this clone: Within the sample, other DNA sequences also encode this same CDR3. J is TRBJ2-3 and V is TRBV27, with 7 bases that match TRBD1. The germline V gene encodes CDR1 MNHEY and CDR2 SMNVEV (reference sequence). The CDR3 length is 15 residues. V lost 5 bases and J lost 0; bases outside the gene matches: 5. CDR3 sequence reads: CASSLRDRSTDTQYF. For the CDR3, the DNA is TGTGCCAGCAGTCTCCGGGACAGAAGCACAGATACGCAGTATTTT.

V usage is TRBV5-6 and J usage is TRBJ1-1; D call uncertain. This CDR3 is built from 14 residues. Germline V lookup: CDR1 SGHDT, CDR2 YYEEEE. Trimming removed 8 bases from V and 1 base from J, with 15 bases in between. Here the CDR3 reads CASSGAGSNTEAFF. The CDR3 DNA follows: TGTGCCAGTTCAGGAGCGGGATCGAACACTGAAGCTTTCTTT.

The chain combines TRBV9 with TRBJ2-1; 15 nucleotides line up with TRBD2. V shed 3 bases, J shed 8 bases, and the junction held 6 bases outside the gene matches. Germline assignment: CDR1 SGDLS and CDR2 YYNGEE. The CDR3 contains 16 residues. The DNA for the CDR3 is TGTGCCAGCAGCGCGGGGACTAGCGGGAGGTTGGATGAGCAGTTCTTC. Protein: CASSAGTSGRLDEQFF.

The rearrangement joins TRBV2 to TRBJ2-1, with 7 bases fitting TRBD1. The V gene's germline CDR1 is SNHLY and CDR2 FYNNEI. Trimming cost V 9 bases and J 4 bases; bases outside gene matches: 9. CDR3 length: 14 amino acids. The CDR3 coding sequence is TGTGCCAGTTCGACGGGACAGACTTACAATGAGCAGTTCTTC. This codes for CASSTGQTYNEQFF.

The CDR3, as DNA: TGTGCCAGCTGGGAAGGGTCTAACACAGATACGCAGTATTTT. Its translation is CASWEGSNTDTQYF. The chain links TRBV6-1 to TRBJ2-3; no firm D call. Germline values: CDR1 MNHNS, CDR2 SASEGT. The V end lost 8 bases, the J end lost 2 bases, and 14 bases lay between the germline ends. The CDR3 runs to 14 residues.

V and J are TRBV7-2 and TRBJ2-5; D not certain. With 1 base removed from V and 4 bases from J, the gap between germline ends came to 10 bases. The CDR3 contains 14 residues. The germline gives CDR1 SGHTA, CDR2 FQGNSA. The CDR3 DNA is TGTGCCAGCAGCTTAGATTCAGGAACAGAGACCCAGTACTTC. Translating gives CASSLDSGTETQYF.

The J gene is TRBJ2-2, the V gene TRBV7-2; tentative D call: TRBD2 (5 bases). The CDR3 contains 17 residues. The ends were cut back, 2 bases at V and 0 bases at J, with 13 bases in the middle. Per germline, CDR1 SGHTA and CDR2 FQGNSA. Written as DNA, the CDR3 is TGTGCCAGCAGCTTATCGAGGGCGGGCCCGAACACCGGGGAGCTGTTTTTT. Its protein product is CASSLSRAGPNTGELFF.

The rearrangement links TRBV27 to TRBJ2-7; perhaps TRBD1 as D (5 bases). The CDR3 consists of 16 residues. Looked up from germline, CDR1 is MNHEY and CDR2 is SMNVEV (reference sequence). V was clipped by 5 bases and J by 1 base, with 18 bases between them. Written as DNA, the CDR3 is TGTGCCAGCAGTCGCCTCGGTGGGGCTCGATCCTACGAGCAGTACTTC. Its protein product is CASSRLGGARSYEQYF.

V usage is TRBV13 and J usage is TRBJ2-7, with 9 positions matching TRBD2. After removal of 0 bases from V and 6 bases from J, the junction contained 9 bases not matched to a gene. The CDR3 length is 16 residues. Germline CDR1 is PRHDT and CDR2 is FYEKMQ (reference sequence). The DNA of the CDR3 is TGTGCCAGCAGCTTAGGCCTCGCGGGAGGGCCCTCCGAGCAGTACTTC. Its protein is CASSLGLAGGPSEQYF.

The V gene is TRBV7-9, the J gene TRBJ2-1, with 11 bases fitting TRBD2. Germline V gene data show CDR1 as SEHNR and CDR2 as FQNEAQ (reference sequence). This CDR3 spans 19 amino acids. V was pared by 3 bases and J by 3 bases, with 13 bases of the junction left unmatched. The CDR3 DNA reads as TGTGCCAGCAGCTTCGCGACTAGCGGGATTACCCCACACTACAATGAGCAGTTCTTC. Encoded protein: CASSFATSGITPHYNEQFF.

The chain is built from TRBV30 and TRBJ2-1; D not resolved. Germline V gene lookup returns CDR1 GTSNPN and CDR2 SVGIG (reference sequence). This CDR3 region has 12 residues. V lost 2 bases, J lost 8 bases, and 10 bases lay in between. The CDR3: CAWSFGSDEQFF. DNA of the CDR3: TGTGCCTGGAGTTTTGGTTCGGATGAGCAGTTCTTC.

This chain uses TRBV21-1 with TRBJ1-4. TRBV21-1 is a pseudogene. The CDR3 spans 14 residues. CDR3 nucleotides: TGTGCCAGCAGAGGGCACGGGGGAAGTGAAAAACTGTTTTTT. Translation gives CASRGHGGSEKLFF.